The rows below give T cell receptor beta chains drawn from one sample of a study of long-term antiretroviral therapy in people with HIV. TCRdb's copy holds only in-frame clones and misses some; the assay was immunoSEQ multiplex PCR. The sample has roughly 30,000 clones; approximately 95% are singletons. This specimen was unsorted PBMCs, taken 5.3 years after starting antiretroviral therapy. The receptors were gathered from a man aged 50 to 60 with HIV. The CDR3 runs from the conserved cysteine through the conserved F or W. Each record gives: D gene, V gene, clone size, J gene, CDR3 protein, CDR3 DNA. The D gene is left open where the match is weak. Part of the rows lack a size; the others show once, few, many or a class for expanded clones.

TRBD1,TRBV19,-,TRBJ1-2,CASLTGGNGYTF,TGTGCCAGCCTGACAGGGGGCAACGGCTACACCTTC
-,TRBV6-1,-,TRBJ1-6,CASSEALAGNSPLHF,TGTGCCAGCAGTGAAGCGTTGGCAGGGAATTCACCCCTCCACTTT
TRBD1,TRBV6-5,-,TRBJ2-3,CATGTGTDTQYF,TGTGCCACCGGGACAGGCACAGATACGCAGTATTTT
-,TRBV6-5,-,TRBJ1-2,CASRKDGLNYGYTF,TGTGCCAGCAGGAAGGACGGACTTAACTATGGCTACACCTTC
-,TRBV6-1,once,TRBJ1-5,CASRRAEHGNQPQHF,TGTGCCAGCAGGCGTGCTGAGCACGGCAATCAGCCCCAGCATTTT
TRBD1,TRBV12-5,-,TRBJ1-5,CASDRGLGGYSNQPQHF,TGTGCTAGTGATCGGGGATTAGGGGGCTATAGCAATCAGCCCCAGCATTTT
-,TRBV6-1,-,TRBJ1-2,CASMEGAYGYTF,TGTGCCAGCATGGAGGGTGCCTATGGCTACACCTTC
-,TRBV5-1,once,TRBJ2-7,CASSLGIYEQYF,TGCGCCAGCAGCTTAGGAATTTACGAGCAGTACTTC
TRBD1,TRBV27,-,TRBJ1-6,CASSLTGGRPNSPLHF,TGTGCCAGCAGTTTGACAGGGGGCCGCCCAAATTCACCCCTCCACTTT
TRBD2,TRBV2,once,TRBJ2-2,CASSAGTSGANTGELFF,TGTGCCAGCAGCGCAGGTACTAGCGGGGCTAACACCGGGGAGCTGTTTTTT
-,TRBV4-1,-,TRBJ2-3,CASSQDPADTQYF,TGCGCCAGCAGCCAAGATCCCGCAGATACGCAGTATTTT
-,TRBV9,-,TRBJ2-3,CASSVGAGPTDTQYF,TGTGCCAGCAGCGTAGGGGCAGGACCCACAGATACGCAGTATTTT
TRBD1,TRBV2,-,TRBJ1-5,CASSKGQESNQPQHF,TGTGCCAGCAGTAAAGGACAGGAGAGCAATCAGCCCCAGCATTTT
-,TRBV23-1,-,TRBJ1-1,CASSQFTGTLGDTEAFF,TGCGCCAGCAGTCAGTTCACCGGGACCCTCGGGGACACTGAAGCTTTCTTT
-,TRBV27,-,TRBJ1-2,CASSLSNSRGGYTF,TGTGCCAGCAGTTTATCGAATTCGCGGGGTGGCTACACCTTC
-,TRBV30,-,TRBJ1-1,CAWSTNLATEAFF,TGTGCCTGGAGTACCAACCTGGCCACTGAAGCTTTCTTT
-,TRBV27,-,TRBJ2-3,CASSELRVLHPDTQYF,TGTGCCAGCAGTGAGCTAAGGGTACTCCACCCAGATACGCAGTATTTT
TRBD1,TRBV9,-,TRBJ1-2,CASSVATGANYGYTF,TGTGCCAGCAGCGTAGCGACAGGGGCGAACTATGGCTACACCTTC
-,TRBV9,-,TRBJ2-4,CASSVGSEGDIQYF,TGTGCCAGCAGCGTAGGTTCTGAGGGAGACATTCAGTACTTC
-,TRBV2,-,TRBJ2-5,CASSDRQYQETQYF,TGTGCCAGCAGCGACCGACAGTACCAAGAGACCCAGTACTTC
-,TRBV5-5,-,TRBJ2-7,CASTPPSSEQYF,TGTGCCAGCACCCCCCCCTCCTCCGAGCAGTACTTC
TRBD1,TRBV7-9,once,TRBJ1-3,CASSFGQGVSAGNTIYF,TGTGCCAGCAGCTTCGGGCAGGGGGTATCAGCTGGAAACACCATATATTTT
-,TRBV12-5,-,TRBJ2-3,CASNDQGTDTQYF,TGTGCTAGTAATGATCAGGGCACAGATACGCAGTATTTT
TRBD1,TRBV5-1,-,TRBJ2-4,CASSLPGTGTKNIQYF,TGCGCCAGCAGCTTGCCGGGGACAGGGACTAAAAACATTCAGTACTTC
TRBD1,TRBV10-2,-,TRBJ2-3,CASSEQGTDSYF,TGCGCCAGCAGTGAGCAAGGGACAGATAGTTATTTT
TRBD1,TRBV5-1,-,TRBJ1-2,CASRDRVDPYNYGYTF,TGCGCCAGCCGGGACAGGGTGGACCCTTATAACTATGGCTACACCTTC
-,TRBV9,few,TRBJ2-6,CASSVGGYGANVLTF,TGTGCCAGCAGCGTAGGAGGGTATGGGGCCAACGTCCTGACTTTC
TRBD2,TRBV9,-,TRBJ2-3,CASSAGPSGGATDTQYF,TGTGCCAGCAGCGCGGGCCCTAGCGGGGGGGCAACAGATACGCAGTATTTT
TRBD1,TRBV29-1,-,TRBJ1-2,CSVEEQGYYGYTF,TGCAGCGTTGAAGAACAGGGGTACTATGGCTACACCTTC
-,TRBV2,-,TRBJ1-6,CASTRDGSSYNSPLHF,TGTGCCAGCACTCGGGACGGGAGCTCCTATAATTCACCCCTCCACTTT
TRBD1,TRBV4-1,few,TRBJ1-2,CASSQQTGDYGYTF,TGCGCCAGCAGCCAACAGACAGGGGACTATGGCTACACCTTC
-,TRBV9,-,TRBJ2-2,CASSPVSRGNTGELFF,TGTGCCAGCAGCCCGGTTTCCAGGGGGAACACCGGGGAGCTGTTTTTT
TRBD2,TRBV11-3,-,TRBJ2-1,CASSLRLAGYNEQFF,TGTGCCAGCAGCTTGAGACTAGCGGGATACAATGAGCAGTTCTTC